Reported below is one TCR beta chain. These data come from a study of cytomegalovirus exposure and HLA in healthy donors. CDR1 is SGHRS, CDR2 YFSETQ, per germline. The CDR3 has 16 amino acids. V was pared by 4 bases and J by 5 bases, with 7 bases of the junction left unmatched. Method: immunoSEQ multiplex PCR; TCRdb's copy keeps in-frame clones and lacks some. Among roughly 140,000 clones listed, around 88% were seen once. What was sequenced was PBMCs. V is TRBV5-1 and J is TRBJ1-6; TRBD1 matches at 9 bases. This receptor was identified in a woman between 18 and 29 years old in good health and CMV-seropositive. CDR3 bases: TGCGCCAGCAGCGAAGGGACAGGGACTAATAATTCACCCCTCCACTTT. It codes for CASSEGTGTNNSPLHF. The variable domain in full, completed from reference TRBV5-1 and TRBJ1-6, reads KAGVTQTPRYLIKTRGQQVTLSCSPISGHRSVSWYQQTPGQGLQFLFEYFSETQRNKGNFPGRFSGRQFSNSRSEMNVSTLELGDSALYLCASSEGTGTNNSPLHFGNGTRLTVT.